These T cell receptor beta chains were read from a single sample in a study of blood T cell repertoires in COVID-19. Repertoires were generated with immunoSEQ multiplex PCR, while TCRdb's copy carries only in-frame clones and drops some. The sample shows about 280,000 clones, approximately 82% of them seen only once. The sequenced sample consisted of PBMCs or T cells enriched from blood (not recorded which). The receptors come from a man between 35 and 55 years old who had been exposed to COVID-19. Each CDR3 is given with its conserved first and last residue. The order of the fields is V gene, J gene, clone size, D gene, CDR3 protein, CDR3 DNA. The D gene is left open where the match is weak. Not every row has a clone size; where given, it reads once, few, many or a size class.

TRBV19,TRBJ1-1,-,-,CASSYLGAGTEAFF,TGTGCCAGTAGTTACCTGGGTGCGGGCACTGAAGCTTTCTTT
TRBV5-1,TRBJ1-5,-,TRBD1,CASSFQGQQNQPQHF,TGCGCCAGCAGCTTTCAGGGACAGCAAAATCAGCCCCAGCATTTT
TRBV28,TRBJ2-5,-,-,CASSLSRETQYF,TGTGCCAGCAGTTTAAGCCGGGAGACCCAGTACTTC
TRBV4-1,TRBJ2-5,-,TRBD2,CASSRKQARGETQYF,TGCGCCAGCAGCCGCAAACAGGCGCGGGGGGAGACCCAGTACTTC
TRBV14,TRBJ2-1,-,-,CASSQVIRGSYNEQFF,TGTGCCAGCAGCCAAGTTATTCGGGGTTCCTACAATGAGCAGTTCTTC
TRBV5-1,TRBJ1-4,-,-,CASSLGEDYSLFF,TGCGCCAGCAGCTTGGGCGAGGATTACTCACTGTTTTTT
TRBV3-1/TRBV3-2,TRBJ2-7,-,-,CASSQGVGSLYEQYF,TGTGCCAGCAGCCAAGGGGTTGGGAGTTTGTACGAGCAGTACTTC
TRBV5-5,TRBJ2-7,-,-,CASSLARVRGTTYEQYF,TGTGCCAGCAGCTTGGCGCGTGTTCGGGGGACGACCTACGAGCAGTACTTC
TRBV7-9,TRBJ2-1,-,-,CASSPWAIEQFF,TGTGCCAGCAGCCCTTGGGCGATTGAGCAGTTCTTC
TRBV13,TRBJ2-5,-,-,CASENRVGETQYF,TGTGCCAGCGAAAACAGGGTCGGAGAGACCCAGTACTTC
TRBV2,TRBJ2-5,-,TRBD2,CASSEDMWLAGRETQYF,TGTGCCAGCAGTGAAGATATGTGGCTAGCGGGCAGAGAGACCCAGTACTTC
TRBV7-9,TRBJ1-2,once,-,CASSLGQEYGYTF,TGTGCCAGCAGCTTAGGGCAGGAATATGGCTACACCTTC
TRBV20-1,TRBJ2-7,-,TRBD1,CSASRDRVGEQYF,TGCAGTGCTAGTAGGGACAGGGTAGGGGAGCAGTACTTC
TRBV5-1,TRBJ1-1,-,TRBD1,CASSKRTGRDTEAFF,TGCGCCAGCAGCAAAAGGACAGGGAGGGACACTGAAGCTTTCTTT
TRBV29-1,TRBJ1-5,-,-,CSVVFQGGRNQPQHF,TGCAGCGTTGTCTTCCAAGGGGGTCGCAATCAGCCCCAGCATTTT
TRBV6-5,TRBJ2-1,-,TRBD2,CASTGRASGYNEQFF,TGTGCCAGCACTGGGAGGGCGAGTGGTTACAATGAGCAGTTCTTC
TRBV27,TRBJ1-5,-,-,CASGSRANQPQHF,TGTGCCAGCGGGTCCAGGGCTAATCAGCCCCAGCATTTT
TRBV9,TRBJ1-2,-,-,CASQGLGYTF,TGTGCCAGTCAGGGGCTGGGCTACACCTTC
TRBV24-1,TRBJ2-2,few,-,CATSPIAGGGRLDGELFF,TGTGCCACCAGTCCCATTGCCGGGGGAGGACGCCTCGACGGGGAGCTGTTTTTT
TRBV5-5,TRBJ2-7,many,TRBD2,CASSYRLASYEQYF,TGTGCCAGCAGCTACAGACTAGCGAGCTACGAGCAGTACTTC
TRBV15,TRBJ2-5,few,-,CATYGGQETQYF,TGTGCCACCTATGGAGGCCAAGAGACCCAGTACTTC
TRBV19,TRBJ1-5,-,-,CASSLFSQGGFQPQHF,TGTGCCAGTAGCCTCTTTTCTCAGGGAGGTTTTCAGCCCCAGCATTTT
TRBV11-2,TRBJ2-1,-,-,CASSHEDSRRFF,TGTGCCAGCAGCCATGAGGACTCAAGAAGGTTCTTC
TRBV9,TRBJ1-6,few,TRBD1,CASSVEDRGASPLHF,TGTGCCAGCAGCGTAGAAGACAGGGGCGCTTCACCCCTCCACTTT
TRBV11-2,TRBJ1-1,-,-,CASSLDPGAGGTEAFF,TGTGCCAGCAGCTTAGATCCGGGGGCGGGAGGCACTGAAGCTTTCTTT
TRBV6-5,TRBJ1-5,-,-,CASSSGLRGINQPQHF,TGTGCCAGCAGTTCGGGTCTGCGAGGCATCAATCAGCCCCAGCATTTT
TRBV19,TRBJ1-6,-,TRBD1,CASSLRGSNSPLHF,TGTGCCAGTAGTCTCAGGGGGTCTAATTCACCCCTCCACTTT
TRBV11-2,TRBJ2-7,few,TRBD2,CASSLNRLAGNSYEQYF,TGTGCCAGCAGCTTGAACAGACTAGCGGGGAACTCCTACGAGCAGTACTTC
TRBV19,TRBJ2-7,-,-,CASSTHFVWHEQYF,TGTGCCAGTAGTACCCATTTCGTATGGCACGAGCAGTACTTC
TRBV30,TRBJ1-6,-,TRBD1,CAWKRGLGNSPLHF,TGTGCCTGGAAGAGGGGGCTGGGGAATTCACCCCTCCACTTT
TRBV4-1,TRBJ1-5,few,-,CASAPVPGQPQHF,TGCGCCAGCGCCCCAGTCCCGGGTCAGCCCCAGCATTTT
TRBV24-1,TRBJ2-2,-,TRBD2,CATSDQLAGGPGELFF,TGTGCCACCAGTGACCAACTAGCGGGAGGGCCCGGGGAGCTGTTTTTT
TRBV10-3,TRBJ2-2,-,TRBD1,CAISELRTGKFSTGELFF,TGTGCCATCAGTGAGTTACGGACAGGGAAGTTCTCCACCGGGGAGCTGTTTTTT
TRBV29-1,TRBJ1-2,few,-,CSVDLTGYGYTF,TGCAGCGTTGACCTGACAGGCTATGGCTACACCTTC
TRBV3-1/TRBV3-2,TRBJ2-7,once,TRBD2,CASSQDWSTSGSKEQYF,TGTGCCAGCAGCCAAGATTGGTCGACTAGCGGGAGTAAAGAGCAGTACTTC
TRBV10-3,TRBJ1-4,many,-,CAISGHSNEKLFF,TGTGCCATCAGCGGACACAGCAATGAAAAACTGTTTTTT
TRBV7-9,TRBJ1-1,-,-,CASSERQQTMAFF,TGTGCCAGCAGCGAGAGACAGCAGACGATGGCTTTCTTT
TRBV27,TRBJ1-1,-,-,CASSLDTLNTEAFF,TGTGCCAGCAGTTTGGACACATTGAACACTGAAGCTTTCTTT
TRBV7-2,TRBJ2-2,-,TRBD2,CASSLTGRAGELFF,TGTGCCAGCAGCTTAACTGGGAGGGCCGGGGAGCTGTTTTTT
TRBV6-2/TRBV6-3,TRBJ2-5,-,TRBD2,CASSYGGIAGETQYF,TGTGCCAGCAGTTACGGCGGGATAGCGGGAGAGACCCAGTACTTC
TRBV29-1,TRBJ2-2,-,TRBD2,CSVPRGNAGGPTGELFF,TGCAGCGTTCCTCGCGGAAATGCGGGAGGGCCCACCGGGGAGCTGTTTTTT
TRBV7-3,TRBJ1-6,-,-,CASSLEGSYDSPLHF,TGTGCCAGCAGCTTGGAGGGGTCGTACGATTCACCCCTCCACTTT
TRBV24-1,TRBJ2-5,-,TRBD1,CATSDPGQGQTQYF,TGTGCCACCAGTGATCCGGGACAGGGACAGACCCAGTACTTC
TRBV27,TRBJ2-3,-,TRBD2,CASRLAGGDTQYF,TGTGCCAGCCGACTAGCGGGAGGAGATACGCAGTATTTT